Below are 12 T cell receptor beta chains sequenced from a single sample in a study of regulatory T cells in long-lasting Graves disease. Library construction for TCR beta used iRepertoire HTBI primers and Arm-PCR of CDR3 regions. TCRdb analysed the multiplex PCR reads with MiXCR anew, one entry per CDR3 protein. Among some 250,000 distinct CDR3 sequences listed, roughly a fifth were seen once. This sample's time point: newly diagnosed GD, antithyroid drugs for less than 3 months. From PBMCs, RNA was extracted and then used to make the TCR library. The sample here was peripheral blood mononuclear cells (PBMCs), taken at new diagnosis, from a patient treated with antithyroid drugs. The receptors stem from a female donor with Graves disease.

At least ten counts were recorded for this clonotype. The chain uses TRBV11-2 and TRBJ2-7; no clear D. Germline CDR1 and CDR2: SGHAT and FQNNGV. This CDR3 comprises 15 residues. V shed 2 bases and J shed 3 bases, with 14 bases lying between them. CDR3 nucleotide sequence: TGTGCCAGCAGCTTATATCGTCAGAGCCTCTACGAGCAGTACTTC. This gives the protein CASSLYRQSLYEQYF. Complete variable domain (other parts from reference TRBV11-2 and TRBJ2-7): EAGVAQSPRYKIIEKRQSVAFWCNPISGHATLYWYQQILGQGPKLLIQFQNNGVVDDSQLPKDRFSAERLKGVDSTLKIQPAKLEDSAVYLCASSLYRQSLYEQYFGPGTRLTVT.

This clonotype was seen many times. The CDR3 sequence: CASSRGRRGVTNTEAFF. The CDR3 nucleotides are TGCGCCAGCAGCCGTGGCAGGAGGGGAGTCACGAACACTGAAGCTTTCTTT. The chain is built from TRBV4-3 and TRBJ1-1; D might be TRBD1 (5 bases). Germline V gives CDR1 LGHNA, CDR2 YSLEER. Trimming pared 4 bases from V and 1 base from J, leaving 19 bases between. This CDR3 contains 17 residues.

This clonotype was observed at least ten times. V is TRBV27 and J is TRBJ2-7; the match to TRBD2 covers 11 bases. The germline V gene has CDR1 MNHEY and CDR2 SMNVEV (reference sequence). The CDR3 has 17 amino acids. V was clipped by 4 bases and J by 4 bases; unmatched bases: 12. The CDR3 loop reads CASSSPSTSGGRYEQYF. CDR3 nucleotide sequence: TGTGCCAGCAGTTCGCCTTCTACTAGCGGGGGAAGATACGAGCAGTACTTC.

This chain connects TRBV20-1 to TRBJ1-6; the D gene is possibly TRBD1 (5 bases). Trimming removed 6 bases from V and 0 bases from J, with 12 bases in between. Germline values: CDR1 DFQATT, CDR2 SNEGSKA (reference sequence). This CDR3 contains 15 residues. CDR3 sequence reads: CSAHPDSSYNSPLHF. The CDR3 coding sequence is TGCAGTGCCCACCCTGACAGCTCCTATAATTCACCCCTCCACTTT.

This chain links TRBV27 with TRBJ2-1; 8 bases match TRBD2. J gave up 3 bases and V 0 bases, and 4 bases lay outside the gene matches. The CDR3 has 16 amino acids. Per the germline V gene, CDR1 is MNHEY and CDR2 is SMNVEV (reference sequence). CDR3 residues: CASSLSSGGLYNEQFF. DNA of the CDR3: TGTGCCAGCAGTTTATCTTCGGGGGGGCTCTACAATGAGCAGTTCTTC.

Worth noting for this clonotype: A read error may explain this, as a much larger clone is one base away. The chain couples TRBV28 to TRBJ1-2, with D possibly being TRBD1 (5 bases). This CDR3 has 13 residues. The V gene's germline CDR1 is MDHEN and CDR2 SYDVKM. CDR3 in amino acids: CASSKGTAKGCTF. The CDR3 bases are TGTGCCAGCAGTAAAGGGACGGCCAAGGGCTGCACCTTC.

This clonotype was counted at least ten times. J is TRBJ2-1 and V is TRBV5-1; D is possibly TRBD1 (6 bases). V was trimmed by 4 bases and J by 5 bases, leaving 10 bases between them. Germline CDR1 is SGHRS and CDR2 is YFSETQ. The CDR3 is made up of 13 amino acids. CDR3: CASSPQGNNEQFF. The CDR3 bases are TGCGCCAGCAGCCCCCAGGGGAACAATGAGCAGTTCTTC.

The chain is built from TRBV6-1 and TRBJ2-3; possible D gene TRBD1, 7 bases. CDR1 is MNHNS, CDR2 SASEGT, per germline. Trimming removed 8 bases at V and 2 bases at J, with 29 bases between. The CDR3 length is 19 residues. As DNA, the CDR3 is TGTGCCAGCTTCGGCGGAGTTTCTTGGGGGGACAGAGACACAGATACGCAGTATTTT. The encoded protein is CASFGGVSWGDRDTDTQYF.

This clonotype was detected many times. The genes are TRBV20-1 and TRBJ2-7, with 9 bases aligning to TRBD2. CDR3 size: 13 residues. The V gene end was trimmed by 4 bases and the J gene end by 1 base; junction bases not matched to a gene: 2. Per germline, CDR1 DFQATT and CDR2 SNEGSKA (reference sequence). The CDR3 spells CSATSGMSYEQYF. CDR3 coding DNA: TGCAGTGCTACTAGCGGGATGTCCTACGAGCAGTACTTC.

The chain uses TRBV10-1 and TRBJ2-2; D perhaps matches TRBD1 (5 bases). V dropped 4 bases and J dropped 1 base, with 13 bases sitting between them. The CDR3 is made up of 16 amino acids. CDR1 is WNHNN, CDR2 SYGVQD, per germline (reference sequence). CDR3 in amino acids: CASSANGRENTGELFF. The CDR3 DNA follows: TGCGCCAGCAGTGCCAACGGCAGGGAGAACACCGGGGAGCTGTTTTTT.

The gene calls are TRBV29-1 and TRBJ2-1; TRBD2 matches 13 bases. The CDR3 sequence is 16 residues long. V shed 4 bases, J shed 1 base, and the junction held 4 bases outside the gene matches. Germline CDR1 and CDR2: SQVTM and ANQGSEA. The CDR3 loop is CSVGTSGGPSYNEQFF. In DNA, the CDR3 is TGCAGCGTTGGGACTAGCGGGGGCCCGTCCTACAATGAGCAGTTCTTC.

This clonotype was recorded at least ten times. V and J are TRBV7-9 and TRBJ1-5, with D uncertain. This CDR3 contains 14 residues. CDR1 and CDR2 from the germline V gene are SEHNR and FQNEAQ (reference sequence). V lost 7 bases, J lost 5 bases, and 15 bases lay in between. This chain's CDR3 is CASKRTGVDQPQHF. The CDR3 coding sequence is TGTGCCAGCAAGCGGACTGGGGTGGATCAGCCCCAGCATTTT.